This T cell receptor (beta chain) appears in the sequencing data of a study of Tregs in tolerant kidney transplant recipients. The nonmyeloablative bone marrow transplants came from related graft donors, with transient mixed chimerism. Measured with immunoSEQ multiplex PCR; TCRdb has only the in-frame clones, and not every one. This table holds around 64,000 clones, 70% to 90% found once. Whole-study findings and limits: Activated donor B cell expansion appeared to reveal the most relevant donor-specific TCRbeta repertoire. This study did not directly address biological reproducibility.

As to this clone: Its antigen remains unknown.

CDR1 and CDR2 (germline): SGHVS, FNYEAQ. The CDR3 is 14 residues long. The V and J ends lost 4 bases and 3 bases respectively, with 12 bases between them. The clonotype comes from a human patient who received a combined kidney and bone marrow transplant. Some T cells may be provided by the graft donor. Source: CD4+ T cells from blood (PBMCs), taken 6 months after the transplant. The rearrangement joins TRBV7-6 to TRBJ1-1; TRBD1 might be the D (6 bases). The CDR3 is CASSSTQGHTEAFF. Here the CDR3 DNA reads TGTGCCAGCAGCTCCACTCAGGGGCACACTGAAGCTTTCTTT.